This T cell receptor beta chain derives from a study of T cells after yellow fever vaccination. Turning to the study itself: Low-cell-number fractions underwent preparation using SMART-Seq v4 Ultra Low Input.

Germline CDR1 is SGHTA and CDR2 is FQGNSA. The ends lost 0 bases at V and 4 bases at J; junction bases unmatched: 14. This CDR3 region has 18 residues. TCRdb reprocessed the 5' RACE reads via MiXCR and lists one record per CDR3 protein. This table holds about 320,000 distinct CDR3 sequences, roughly 7% found once. Study-wide findings and caveats: Abundant bulk-population clonotypes could contaminate the FACS-sorted repertoires. Peaking faster, on day 5 versus 15, the secondary response was nonetheless weaker.

A few counts support this clonotype. The antigen is not known. This chain uses TRBV7-2 with TRBJ2-7; TRBD2 matches 8 bases. This specimen consisted of PBMCs, obtained about 41 days after the first yellow fever vaccination. The receptor was isolated from a man between 18 and 35 years old who received the YFV17D yellow fever vaccine. The chain's CDR3 is CASSLATPGLVEWYEQYF. Written as DNA, the CDR3 is TGTGCCAGCAGCTTAGCGACCCCGGGACTAGTAGAGTGGTACGAGCAGTACTTC.